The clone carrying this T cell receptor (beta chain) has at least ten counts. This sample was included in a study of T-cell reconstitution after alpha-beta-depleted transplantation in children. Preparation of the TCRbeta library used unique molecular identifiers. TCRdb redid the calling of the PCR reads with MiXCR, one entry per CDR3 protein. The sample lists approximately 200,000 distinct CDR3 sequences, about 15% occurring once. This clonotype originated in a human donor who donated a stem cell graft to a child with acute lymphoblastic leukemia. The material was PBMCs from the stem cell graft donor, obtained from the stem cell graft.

The CDR3 protein is CASSYSPGQEFRTGDGYTF. The CDR3 nucleotides read TGTGCCAGCAGTTACTCTCCCGGGCAGGAATTCAGGACAGGGGATGGCTACACCTTC. The genes are TRBV6-5 and TRBJ1-2, with TRBD1 matching 9 bases. Germline assignment: CDR1 MNHEY and CDR2 SVGAGI. The V gene end was trimmed by 0 bases and the J gene end by 6 bases; junction bases not matched to a gene: 17. The CDR3 loop spans 19 amino acids.